This note documents a single T cell receptor (beta chain) sequence. What it binds is unknown. The data originate from a study of T cells in Graves' hyperthyroidism and ophthalmopathy. Thyroid ultrasound and orbital computed tomography, with clinical symptoms and serum thyroxine and TRAb, informed diagnoses. Amplified regions were TCR beta CDR3 sequences from RNA transcripts. Primed by the HTBI set, a first-round RT-PCR was run on the TCR CDR3. Via MiXCR, TCRdb re-called the multiplex PCR reads, giving one row per CDR3 protein. The table includes some 530,000 distinct CDR3 sequences, 20% to 25% detected once. The junction had 10 bases not matched to a gene; V was cut back by 6 bases and J by 2 bases. The CDR3 extends over 15 amino acids. Germline V CDR1 and CDR2: DFQATT, SNEGSKA (reference sequence). Overall study results and limits: Most thyroid clonotypes expanded above 0.001 appeared in blood too. Ophthalmopathy was separated from stable hyperthyroidism by a 13 V-J model.

The origin of this receptor is a woman aged 65 to 85 with Graves' ophthalmopathy. The chain carries TRBV20-1 and TRBJ2-1, with 7 bases identical to TRBD2. The sequencing sample was made of blood. CDR3 residues: CSASGGSFAYNEQFF. The CDR3 region has the DNA TGCAGTGCCAGCGGCGGGAGTTTCGCCTACAATGAGCAGTTCTTC.